This is a list of T cell receptor beta chains from one sample in a study of cytomegalovirus exposure and HLA in healthy donors. Repertoires were generated with immunoSEQ multiplex PCR, while TCRdb's copy carries only in-frame clones and drops some. The sample holds roughly 150,000 clones, around four fifths seen once. The sample comprised PBMCs. These receptors came from a boy between 2 and 10 years old in good health and CMV-seronegative. Each CDR3 is given with its conserved first and last residue. Fields, in order: J gene, D gene, V gene, clone size, CDR3 DNA, CDR3 protein. D genes are given only for firm matches. Clone size, where shown, is once, few, many, or a class for clones that have expanded.

TRBJ2-7	NA	TRBV6-5	few	TGTGCCAGCAGTTACTTCCGGGACACCTCAACCTACGAGCAGTACTTC	CASSYFRDTSTYEQYF
TRBJ1-2	TRBD1	TRBV4-1	NA	TGCGCCAGCAGCCAAATAGCAGGACAGGGTTATGGCTACACCTTC	CASSQIAGQGYGYTF
TRBJ1-5	NA	TRBV29-1	NA	TGCAGCGTGGCAGGGGTGGATCAGCCCCAGCATTTT	CSVAGVDQPQHF
TRBJ2-7	TRBD2	TRBV4-1	NA	TGCGCCAGCAGCCAAGACCCTAGCGGGGCCTACGAGCAGTACTTC	CASSQDPSGAYEQYF
TRBJ1-4	TRBD1	TRBV5-1	once	TGCGCCAGCAGCCAAGGGGACAGTTCAACTAATGAAAAACTGTTTTTT	CASSQGDSSTNEKLFF
TRBJ2-2	NA	TRBV6-5	NA	TGTGCCAGCAGCCCAGGGTATACCGGGGAGCTGTTTTTT	CASSPGYTGELFF
TRBJ2-2	TRBD1	TRBV5-1	NA	TGCGCCAGCAGCTTAAAAGGGGGCGCGAACACCGGGGAGCTGTTTTTT	CASSLKGGANTGELFF
TRBJ1-2	TRBD1	TRBV29-1	NA	TGCAGCGTCCGGGACAGGGCTAACTATGGCTACGCCTTC	CSVRDRANYGYAF
TRBJ1-5	TRBD1	TRBV19	NA	TGTGCCAGTAGTACCCACCAGGGGGTAGGCCGTCATAGCAATCAGCCCCAGCATTTT	CASSTHQGVGRHSNQPQHF
TRBJ2-7	TRBD2	TRBV7-8	NA	TGTGCCAGCAGCTTGTCCGGACTAGCGGGGGTGGCTTGGGAGCAGTACTTC	CASSLSGLAGVAWEQYF
TRBJ2-3	NA	TRBV5-8	NA	TGTGCCAGCAGCTTCTGGGGGCTCGAAGAGACAGATACGCAGTATTTT	CASSFWGLEETDTQYF
TRBJ1-5	NA	TRBV7-9	NA	TGTGCCAGCAGCTTAGGGGGGGTCGACAATCAGCCCCAGCATTTT	CASSLGGVDNQPQHF
TRBJ1-2	NA	TRBV28	once	TGTGCCAGCAGTCCCCAGCGGGTGGCGGGGGGATCCTATGGCTACACCTTC	CASSPQRVAGGSYGYTF
TRBJ2-3	TRBD2	TRBV5-4	NA	TGTGCCAGCAGCGTGACCGGGACTACCCCAGATACGCAGTATTTT	CASSVTGTTPDTQYF
TRBJ1-2	TRBD1	TRBV30	NA	TGTGCCTGGAGTCAGCCGGGTCAGGGGTTTTACAGGGGGAGCTACACCTTC	CAWSQPGQGFYRGSYTF
TRBJ2-3	NA	TRBV6-4	NA	TGTGCCAGCAGTGACTATGGGGCGCTTGATACGCAGTATTTT	CASSDYGALDTQYF
TRBJ2-1	TRBD1	TRBV5-4	NA	TGTGCCAGCAGCCGAGGACAGGACAATGAGCAGTTCTTC	CASSRGQDNEQFF
TRBJ2-3	NA	TRBV6-4	few	TGTGCCAGCAGTGAGTCAAACACAGATACGCAGTATTTT	CASSESNTDTQYF
TRBJ2-1	NA	TRBV27	once	TGTGCCAGCAGTCTCCTTAGCGCAACTCTTCTGGACAATGAGCAGTTCTTC	CASSLLSATLLDNEQFF
TRBJ2-3	NA	TRBV7-8	once	TGTGCCAGCAGCCCCGGGAATACGCAGTATTTT	CASSPGNTQYF
TRBJ2-5	NA	TRBV25-1	NA	TGTGCCAGCAGTGAATTTGGAGGGCCGGTGGAGACCCAGTACTTC	CASSEFGGPVETQYF
TRBJ2-3	NA	TRBV7-2	NA	TGTGCCAGCAGCTTAGTGGGCAGGTCCACAGATACGCAGTATTTT	CASSLVGRSTDTQYF
TRBJ2-5	NA	TRBV9	NA	TGTGCCAGCAGCGTGGGACTGCCCCGAGAGACCCAGTACTTC	CASSVGLPRETQYF
TRBJ2-4	TRBD1	TRBV11-3	NA	TGTGCCAGCAGCTCCACGACAGGGAGCATTCAGTACTTC	CASSSTTGSIQYF
TRBJ1-4	NA	TRBV29-1	NA	TGCAGCGCCCGAAGAGGCGCAACTAATGAAAAACTGTTTTTT	CSARRGATNEKLFF
TRBJ2-7	TRBD2	TRBV5-5	NA	TGTGCCAGCAGCGTCGGACTAGCGGCCTCCTACGAGCAGTACTTC	CASSVGLAASYEQYF
TRBJ1-1	NA	TRBV9	NA	TGTGCCAGCAGCGTAGTTAAGGGGTTCACCCTGAACACTGAAGCTTTCTTT	CASSVVKGFTLNTEAFF
TRBJ2-3	TRBD2	TRBV7-3	NA	TGTGCCAGCAGCTTAGTGGGACTAGCGGGAGATACGCAGTATTTT	CASSLVGLAGDTQYF
TRBJ2-7	TRBD1	TRBV5-1	NA	TGCGCCAGCAGCTACGGGACAGGGGGCTACGAGCAGTACTTC	CASSYGTGGYEQYF
TRBJ1-2	NA	TRBV5-4	NA	TGTGCCAGCAGCTTGGAGGGGAACTATGGCTACACCTTC	CASSLEGNYGYTF
TRBJ1-2	NA	TRBV2	NA	TGTGCCAGCACGAGAGACAGTTCCTATGGCTACACCTTC	CASTRDSSYGYTF
TRBJ1-6	TRBD1	TRBV7-3	NA	TGTGCCAGCAGCCTCGGGACAGGGAATTCACCCCTCCACTTT	CASSLGTGNSPLHF
TRBJ1-2	NA	TRBV6-5	NA	TGTGCCAGCACCGGCGGGACGTATCCCGCCTCCTGGACCTTC	CASTGGTYPASWTF
TRBJ1-2	TRBD1	TRBV27	NA	TGTGCCAGCAAGGGGACAGGGAACTATGGCTACACCTTC	CASKGTGNYGYTF
TRBJ1-3	TRBD1	TRBV19	NA	TGTGCCAGTAGGGGACAGCCCACGAACACCATATATTTT	CASRGQPTNTIYF
TRBJ1-1	NA	TRBV9	NA	TGTGCCAGCAGCGTTACAGGGTCGGGCACTGAAGCTTTCTTT	CASSVTGSGTEAFF
TRBJ2-1	TRBD1	TRBV2	NA	TGTGCCAGTCGGAACAGGGGGTACTACAATGAGCAGTTCTTC	CASRNRGYYNEQFF